The 9 T cell receptor beta chains given below trace back to one sample, sequenced in a study of Ad26.COV2.S vaccination and SARS-CoV-2 variants. The protocol was immunoSEQ multiplex PCR, while the TCRdb copy is restricted to in-frame clones and leaves out a portion. The table has hundreds of thousands of clones, approximately 90% seen once. The sample's treatment: 19 received Ad26.COV2.S at low or high dose, single or two shots; about 5 received placebo; per-sample allocation not given. Samples came from day 63 after the first vaccine or placebo injection. This material consisted of peripheral blood, taken in a trial of Ad26.COV2.S vaccine versus placebo. These TCRs come from a person between 18 and 65 years old who received the Ad26.COV2.S COVID-19 vaccine or a placebo.

V is TRBV29-1 and J is TRBJ1-2; the D gene is possibly TRBD1 (5 bases). The CDR3 has 14 amino acids. The V gene lost 2 bases and the J gene lost 9 bases, with 19 bases spanning the gap. The germline V gene encodes CDR1 SQVTM and CDR2 ANQGSEA. CDR3 protein: CSVEFGGGVKSYTF. In DNA, the CDR3 is TGCAGCGTTGAATTTGGGGGTGGGGTAAAGAGCTACACCTTC.

The rearrangement links TRBV18 to TRBJ1-6; 9 bases are a match to TRBD1. The CDR3 sequence is 15 residues long. In germline, CDR1 is KGHSH, CDR2 LQKENI. Trimming removed 3 bases from V and 9 bases from J; junction bases left unmatched: 6. CDR3 residues: CASSPGQGPGSPLHF. The CDR3 nucleotides are TGTGCCAGCTCACCGGGACAGGGACCGGGTTCACCCCTCCACTTT. The full variable domain, in which reference TRBV18 and TRBJ1-6 provide the parts outside the CDR3, is NAGVMQNPRHLVRRRGQEARLRCSPMKGHSHVYWYRQLPEEGLKFMVYLQKENIIDESGMPKERFSAEFPKEGPSILRIQQVVRGDSAAYFCASSPGQGPGSPLHFGNGTRLTVT.

This rearrangement joins TRBV19 to TRBJ1-4, with 10 bases aligning to TRBD1. Germline trimming cut 5 bases from V and 5 bases from J; bases unmatched to any gene: 5. Germline values: CDR1 LNHDA, CDR2 SQIVND (reference sequence). The CDR3 consists of 15 residues. CDR3 DNA sequence: TGTGCCAGTAGTTCCTGGACAGGGGGAAATGAAAAACTGTTTTTT. It encodes CASSSWTGGNEKLFF.

The V call is TRBV24-1, the J call TRBJ2-1; 7 bases are shared with TRBD2. The CDR3 covers 16 residues. From germline, CDR1 is KGHDR and CDR2 SFDVKD. After removal of 3 bases from V and 2 bases from J, the junction contained 6 bases not matched to a gene. In DNA, the CDR3 is TGTGCCACCAGTGATGAAGGGGCGGGAGCCTACAATGAGCAGTTCTTC. This translates into CATSDEGAGAYNEQFF.

The chain uses TRBV5-5 and TRBJ1-2, with D maybe TRBD1 (5 bases). Germline V gene data show CDR1 as SGHKS and CDR2 as YYEKEE (reference sequence). With 4 bases removed from V and 4 bases from J, the gap between germline ends came to 11 bases. This CDR3 has 13 amino acids. CDR3 in amino acids: CASSVRQSYGYTF. The CDR3 DNA follows: TGTGCCAGCAGCGTGAGACAGTCCTATGGCTACACCTTC.

The chain uses TRBV28 and TRBJ1-1, with a weak D call TRBD1 (6 bases). CDR3 size: 14 residues. From germline, CDR1 is MDHEN and CDR2 SYDVKM. V was pared by 6 bases and J by 4 bases, with 15 bases between. CDR3 residues: CASSPGQEFTEAFF. The CDR3 DNA reads as TGTGCCAGCAGCCCGGGACAAGAATTCACTGAAGCTTTCTTT.

The V and J genes are TRBV5-5 and TRBJ2-7; the match to TRBD1 covers 8 bases. The ends lost 4 bases at V and 7 bases at J; junction bases unmatched: 7. Germline V CDR1 and CDR2: SGHKS, YYEKEE (reference sequence). CDR3 size: 13 residues. The DNA of the CDR3 is TGTGCCAGCAGCGTACAGGGGGGCGCTGAGCAGTACTTC. It yields the protein CASSVQGGAEQYF.

The V call is TRBV7-2, the J call TRBJ1-4; 7 nucleotides match TRBD1. J gave up 3 bases and V 4 bases, and 5 bases lay outside the gene matches. This CDR3 spans 15 amino acids. Germline V gene sequence: CDR1 SGHTA, CDR2 FQGNSA. The CDR3 nucleotides read TGTGCCAGCAGCTCACAGGGGACGGCTAATGAAAAACTGTTTTTT. It yields the protein CASSSQGTANEKLFF. Supplemented by reference TRBV7-2 and TRBJ1-4, the full variable domain reads GAGVSQSPSNKVTEKGKDVELRCDPISGHTALYWYRQSLGQGLEFLIYFQGNSAPDKSGLPSDRFSAERTGGSVSTLTIQRTQQEDSAVYLCASSSQGTANEKLFFGSGTQLSVL.

The V and J genes are TRBV11-2 and TRBJ2-3, with no clear D. The CDR3 totals 14 residues. V lost 0 bases, J lost 7 bases, and 11 bases lay in between. Looked up from germline, CDR1 is SGHAT and CDR2 is FQNNGV. This chain's CDR3 is CASSLDVVGNTQYF. CDR3 bases: TGTGCCAGCAGCTTAGACGTCGTTGGAAATACGCAGTATTTT.